This TCR beta chain appears in the sequencing data of a study of tumor-infiltrating lymphocytes in primary liver carcinoma. Findings and caveats of the study: The 250 largest clones made up significantly more of tumor than blood repertoires (p = 0.039). Paired tumor-adjacent and tumor-blood samples overlapped less than tumor region pairs did.

Researchers drew blood RNA from unsorted whole blood and extracted germline DNA as well. From around 0.5 ug of total RNA, TCR beta-specific cDNA was reverse-transcribed using a constant-region primer. Sequencing libraries for TCR beta derived from three nested multiplex PCR rounds that used slightly modified ARM-PCR. With TRBV1-TRBV30 forward primers and a C-beta reverse primer, the first two PCR rounds were run for about 10 cycles each. TCRdb re-called the multiplex PCR reads with MiXCR, one entry per CDR3 protein. The sample has 310,000 or so distinct CDR3 sequences, almost 60% seen once; the top ten hold more than 15%. Comment on this clonotype: The antigen remains undetermined.

Trimming took off 3 bases at V and 5 bases at J, with 13 bases between the two ends. Germline V gene sequence: CDR1 SNHLY, CDR2 FYNNEI. This CDR3 spans 15 amino acids. Sequenced sample: peripheral blood. The origin of this receptor is a woman aged 30 to 39 with primary liver carcinoma and hepatitis B virus infection. The gene calls are TRBV2 and TRBJ2-2, with D possibly being TRBD1 (5 bases). CDR3: CASSESGARTGELFF. The CDR3 DNA reads as TGTGCCAGCAGTGAGAGTGGGGCGCGTACCGGGGAGCTGTTTTTT.